Listed here are 31 T cell receptor beta chains from one sample, sequenced in a study of lymphopenia after photon versus proton radiotherapy. Clones were read by immunoSEQ multiplex PCR, and TCRdb kept only the in-frame ones, dropping some. Among 20,000 to 25,000 clones, more than 75% were seen once, and the ten largest hold about a quarter. The sequenced sample was peripheral blood, obtained from a patient treated with photon-based radiotherapy. The receptors shown here come from a man between 40 and 49 years old with gastric cancer.

The chain has TRBV19 and TRBJ1-3; D uncertain. V was cut by 6 bases and J by 0 bases, with 9 bases left in between. CDR1 and CDR2 from the germline V gene are LNHDA and SQIVND (reference sequence). CDR3 length: 14 residues. CDR3 in amino acids: CASRYGVSGNTIYF. Written as DNA, the CDR3 is TGTGCCAGTAGATACGGGGTCTCTGGAAACACCATATATTTT.

CDR3 sequence (DNA): TGTGCCAGCTCACCAAGACCGCGCGATACCGGGGAGCTGTTTTTT. As protein: CASSPRPRDTGELFF. The chain employs TRBV18 and TRBJ2-2; D gene ambiguous. This CDR3 contains 15 residues. Trimming left V 2 bases short and J 5 bases short, with 12 bases between. The V gene's germline CDR1 is KGHSH and CDR2 LQKENI.

This rearrangement joins TRBV5-1 to TRBJ2-1; TRBD2 might be the D (6 bases). The V gene's germline CDR1 is SGHRS and CDR2 YFSETQ. The V and J ends lost 0 bases and 4 bases respectively, with 17 bases between them. The length of the CDR3 is 17 residues. The CDR3 DNA follows: TGCGCCAGCAGCTTGGGATTGGAGGGGTGGGCTTACAATGAGCAGTTCTTC. It translates to CASSLGLEGWAYNEQFF.

V is TRBV7-9 and J is TRBJ1-5; D unclear. Germline assignment: CDR1 SEHNR and CDR2 FQNEAQ (reference sequence). CDR3 size: 13 residues. Trimming took off 1 base at V and 6 bases at J, with 7 bases between the two ends. The DNA of the CDR3 is TGTGCCAGCAGCTTAGTTGGGTCTCAGCCCCAGCATTTT. Amino acid sequence: CASSLVGSQPQHF.

V usage is TRBV7-8 and J usage is TRBJ2-7, with 9 bases identical to TRBD2. This CDR3 is built from 16 residues. V shed 6 bases, J shed 5 bases, and the junction held 14 bases outside the gene matches. CDR1 is SGHVS, CDR2 FQNEAQ, per germline. The CDR3 here is CASRLSGSLQGDEQYF. The DNA for the CDR3 is TGTGCCAGCAGGCTTAGCGGGAGCCTGCAGGGGGACGAGCAGTACTTC. The entire variable domain, with the rest obtained from reference TRBV7-8 and TRBJ2-7, is as follows: GAGVSQSPRYKVAKRGQDVALRCDPISGHVSLFWYQQALGQGPEFLTYFQNEAQLDKSGLPSDRFFAERPEGSVSTLKIQRTQQEDSAVYLCASRLSGSLQGDEQYFGPGTRLTVT.

This clone has just one count. The chain employs TRBV7-3 and TRBJ1-1, with a tentative D call TRBD1 (5 bases). The CDR3 is 13 amino acids. Germline CDR1 and CDR2: SGHTA and FQGTGA. Trimming stripped 4 bases from V and 1 base from J, with 7 bases between. The CDR3 coding sequence is TGTGCCAGCAGCTCCGACAGGAACACTGAAGCTTTCTTT. It specifies CASSSDRNTEAFF.

The chain uses TRBV6-5 and TRBJ1-1; D may be TRBD1 (6 bases). The CDR3 has 13 amino acids. Looked up from germline, CDR1 is MNHEY and CDR2 is SVGAGI. V was shortened by 10 bases and J by 0 bases, with 12 bases between the two germline ends. The CDR3, as DNA: TGTGCCACACACAGGGTCATGAACACTGAAGCTTTCTTT. It encodes CATHRVMNTEAFF.

J is TRBJ2-5 and V is TRBV29-1, with D possibly TRBD1 on 6 matching bases. The CDR3 loop spans 13 amino acids. V was trimmed by 4 bases and J by 4 bases, leaving 13 bases between them. Germline V gene lookup returns CDR1 SQVTM and CDR2 ANQGSEA. In DNA form, the CDR3 reads TGCAGCGTTGTGGGGGCTGTTCGAGAGACCCAGTACTTC. This codes for CSVVGAVRETQYF.

The rearrangement links TRBV5-1 to TRBJ1-3; TRBD1 matches at 9 bases. The CDR3 is 14 amino acids. Germline CDR1 is SGHRS and CDR2 is YFSETQ. V gave up 5 bases and J gave up 4 bases; unmatched junction bases: 4. The CDR3 DNA follows: TGCGCCAGCAGAACAGGGGGCGGCGGAAACACCATATATTTT. This translates into CASRTGGGGNTIYF.

The chain carries TRBV4-1 and TRBJ1-5; D might be TRBD1 (6 bases). Trimming left V 1 base short and J 6 bases short, with 13 bases between. The germline CDR1 and CDR2 sequences are MGHRA and YSYEKL. The length of the CDR3 is 15 residues. CDR3 sequence (DNA): TGCGCCAGCAGCCAAGTTCCAGGGGCCGGTCAGCCCCAGCATTTT. Its protein product is CASSQVPGAGQPQHF.

The chain has TRBV6-4 and TRBJ1-2; D not certain. This CDR3 has 13 amino acids. V shed 2 bases and J shed 4 bases, with 8 bases lying between them. From germline, CDR1 is MRHNA and CDR2 SNTAGT. This CDR3 reads CASSDSDFYGYTF. The CDR3, as DNA: TGTGCCAGCAGTGACAGCGATTTCTATGGCTACACCTTC.

In its sample, this clone was seen a few times. The chain combines TRBV6-1 with TRBJ1-5; D unresolved. V was trimmed by 8 bases and J by 3 bases, leaving 8 bases between them. Looked up from germline, CDR1 is MNHNS and CDR2 is SASEGT. The CDR3 has 12 residues. CDR3 region: CASEGPNQPQHF. CDR3 DNA sequence: TGTGCCAGCGAAGGGCCCAATCAGCCCCAGCATTTT.

CDR3 DNA: TGTGCCAGCAGCTTAGCAACGCTAGCGGGGGCCGAGCAGTACTTC. Its protein is CASSLATLAGAEQYF. V gene TRBV7-2 combines with J gene TRBJ2-7; 10 nucleotides agree with TRBD2. The CDR3 spans 15 residues. Germline V lookup: CDR1 SGHTA, CDR2 FQGNSA. Germline trimming cut 0 bases from V and 6 bases from J; bases unmatched to any gene: 5.

Notes on this clone: The sample holds other DNA sequences that translate to the same CDR3. The gene calls are TRBV15 and TRBJ1-5; the D is unclear. V lost 0 bases and J lost 7, with 4 bases in between. The CDR3 contains 12 residues. The germline CDR1 and CDR2 sequences are LNHNV and YYDKDF (reference sequence). In DNA, the CDR3 is TGTGCCACCAGCAGAGATAACCAGCCCCAGCATTTT. Protein product: CATSRDNQPQHF. Full variable domain (rest looked up from reference TRBV15 and TRBJ1-5): DAMVIQNPRYQVTQFGKPVTLSCSQTLNHNVMYWYQQKSSQAPKLLFHYYDKDFNNEADTPDNFQSRRPNTSFCFLDIRSPGLGDTAMYLCATSRDNQPQHFGDGTRLSIL.

J is TRBJ1-5 and V is TRBV27; 8 positions match TRBD1. Germline V lookup: CDR1 MNHEY, CDR2 SMNVEV (reference sequence). V trimming: 5 bases; J trimming: 7 bases; junction bases outside the gene matches: 7. The CDR3 has 14 amino acids. The chain's CDR3 is CASSAAGTGQPQHF. The CDR3 region has the DNA TGTGCCAGCAGTGCCGCCGGGACAGGACAGCCCCAGCATTTT.

V gene TRBV2 combines with J gene TRBJ1-2, with 8 bases matching TRBD1. The V and J ends lost 8 bases and 6 bases, in that order; junction bases with no gene match: 5. The CDR3 spans 12 residues. CDR1 and CDR2 from the germline V gene are SNHLY and FYNNEI. The CDR3 nucleotides are TGTGCCAGCCGCGACAGGGGTGATGGCTACACCTTC. Protein: CASRDRGDGYTF. Full variable domain (outside the CDR3, taken from reference TRBV2 and TRBJ1-2): EPEVTQTPSHQVTQMGQEVILRCVPISNHLYFYWYRQILGQKVEFLVSFYNNEISEKSEIFDDQFSVERPDGSNFTLKIRSTKLEDSAMYFCASRDRGDGYTFGSGTRLTVV.

This clone was seen just once. The chain joins TRBV18 to TRBJ1-1; the D is unclear. V lost 5 bases to trimming and J lost 6 bases, with 7 bases between them. CDR1 is KGHSH, CDR2 LQKENI, per germline. The CDR3 is made up of 11 amino acids. CDR3 protein: CASSGLAEAFF. The CDR3 DNA is TGTGCCAGCTCAGGACTAGCTGAAGCTTTCTTT.

The V and J genes are TRBV15 and TRBJ1-1, with 7 bases that match TRBD1. The trim removed 8 bases at V and 0 bases at J, leaving 6 bases unmatched. CDR1 and CDR2 from the germline V gene are LNHNV and YYDKDF (reference sequence). The CDR3 is made up of 14 amino acids. The CDR3 nucleotides read TGTGCCACCGGCTGGACAGGTATGAACACTGAAGCTTTCTTT. Its protein is CATGWTGMNTEAFF.

The genes are TRBV5-6 and TRBJ2-3; 7 nucleotides agree with TRBD1. The trim removed 2 bases at V and 2 bases at J, leaving 2 bases unmatched. The length of the CDR3 is 14 residues. Germline loops: CDR1 SGHDT, CDR2 YYEEEE. CDR3 loop: CASSLGGHTDTQYF. Here the CDR3 DNA reads TGTGCCAGCAGCTTAGGGGGCCACACAGATACGCAGTATTTT.

The chain employs TRBV5-4 and TRBJ2-1; 7 bases are a match to TRBD2. Germline CDR1 and CDR2: SGHNT and YYREEE (reference sequence). V trimming: 1 base; J trimming: 6 bases; junction bases outside the gene matches: 4. This CDR3 has 14 residues. CDR3 loop: CASSLRVAGNEQFF. The CDR3 coding sequence is TGTGCCAGCAGCTTGCGAGTAGCGGGCAATGAGCAGTTCTTC.

The V and J genes are TRBV11-2 and TRBJ1-4; no reliable D call. Germline-derived CDR1 and CDR2 are SGHAT and FQNNGV. The V end was cut by 4 bases, the J end by 7 bases, with 10 bases between. This CDR3 region has 13 residues. The CDR3 region is CASSYREGEKLFF. CDR3 coding DNA: TGTGCCAGCAGCTATCGAGAGGGTGAAAAACTGTTTTTT.

The rearrangement links TRBV6-1 to TRBJ2-7; 8 bases are shared with TRBD1. Germline V lookup: CDR1 MNHNS, CDR2 SASEGT. This CDR3 region has 13 residues. The V and J ends lost 7 bases and 2 bases, in that order; junction bases with no gene match: 4. CDR3 in DNA: TGTGCCAGCAATCGGGACAGGACCTACGAGCAGTACTTC. The encoded protein is CASNRDRTYEQYF.

The chain links TRBV2 to TRBJ1-1; D is ambiguous. The V end lost 6 bases, the J end lost 6 bases, and 11 bases lay between the germline ends. The CDR3 extends over 12 amino acids. CDR1 and CDR2 from the germline V gene are SNHLY and FYNNEI. CDR3 in DNA: TGTGCCAGCAGGATGGATCTAGCTGAAGCTTTCTTT. Translated, it gives CASRMDLAEAFF. The whole variable domain, remainder taken from reference TRBV2 and TRBJ1-1, is EPEVTQTPSHQVTQMGQEVILRCVPISNHLYFYWYRQILGQKVEFLVSFYNNEISEKSEIFDDQFSVERPDGSNFTLKIRSTKLEDSAMYFCASRMDLAEAFFGQGTRLTVV.

The chain is built from TRBV4-3 and TRBJ1-2; TRBD1 matches 11 bases. Losses at the gene ends were 1 base for V and 2 bases for J; bases not matched to a gene: 3. The CDR3 totals 16 residues. CDR1 and CDR2 from the germline V gene are LGHNA and YSLEER. CDR3 amino acids: CASSQVGQGANYGYTF. The CDR3 DNA reads TGCGCCAGCAGCCAAGTAGGACAGGGGGCGAACTATGGCTACACCTTC.

The genes are TRBV6-5 and TRBJ1-4, with a weak D call TRBD1 (5 bases). CDR3 length: 15 amino acids. Between the trimmed V and J ends, which lost 6 bases and 5 bases, there was a span of 16 bases. From germline, CDR1 is MNHEY and CDR2 SVGAGI. The CDR3: CASSNTGTDNEKLFF. DNA for the CDR3: TGTGCCAGCAGCAATACCGGGACGGACAATGAAAAACTGTTTTTT.

The chain carries TRBV15 and TRBJ2-7; 9 bases agree with TRBD1. Germline CDR1 is LNHNV and CDR2 is YYDKDF (reference sequence). Trimming at V came to 0 bases and at J to 2 bases, leaving 5 bases not matched to a gene. The CDR3 has 16 residues. The CDR3 protein is CATSRDPGTGTYEQYF. Written as DNA, the CDR3 is TGTGCCACCAGCAGAGATCCCGGGACAGGGACCTACGAGCAGTACTTC. The whole variable domain, filled in from reference TRBV15 and TRBJ2-7, reads DAMVIQNPRYQVTQFGKPVTLSCSQTLNHNVMYWYQQKSSQAPKLLFHYYDKDFNNEADTPDNFQSRRPNTSFCFLDIRSPGLGDTAMYLCATSRDPGTGTYEQYFGPGTRLTVT.

V usage is TRBV19 and J usage is TRBJ2-7; the D gene is possibly TRBD2 (6 bases). The CDR3 runs to 14 residues. CDR1 is LNHDA and CDR2 is SQIVND in the germline V gene (reference sequence). Trimming removed 3 bases from V and 2 bases from J, with 11 bases in between. The chain's CDR3 is CASSIGGSAYEQYF. For the CDR3, the DNA is TGTGCCAGTAGTATCGGGGGTTCCGCCTACGAGCAGTACTTC.

The genes are TRBV6-6 and TRBJ2-5; no definite D call. Germline V gene sequence: CDR1 MNHNY, CDR2 SVGAGI (reference sequence). V was shortened by 0 bases and J by 4 bases, with 15 bases between the two germline ends. The CDR3 runs to 16 residues. This chain's CDR3 is CASSYSQGKVGETQYF. DNA for the CDR3: TGTGCCAGCAGTTACTCGCAAGGGAAGGTGGGAGAGACCCAGTACTTC.

The chain links TRBV6-6 to TRBJ1-2; 7 nucleotides align to TRBD1. Germline V gene lookup returns CDR1 MNHNY and CDR2 SVGAGI (reference sequence). With 8 bases clipped from V and 0 bases from J, the junction kept 6 bases outside the gene matches. The CDR3 is 14 residues long. CDR3 loop: CASARDSANYGYTF. CDR3 nucleotide sequence: TGTGCCAGCGCCAGGGACAGCGCTAACTATGGCTACACCTTC.

The gene calls are TRBV7-2 and TRBJ2-7, with a possible D match to TRBD2 (5 bases). The CDR3 totals 13 residues. Deletions cut 5 bases from V and 5 bases from J, with 13 bases between. Germline CDR1 reads SGHTA; CDR2 reads FQGNSA. This chain's CDR3 is CASSRERIDEQYF. For the CDR3, the DNA is TGTGCCAGCAGCCGCGAGCGGATCGACGAGCAGTACTTC.

The chain carries TRBV4-3 and TRBJ2-4; a possible D gene is TRBD1 (6 bases). Per germline, CDR1 LGHNA and CDR2 YSLEER. Trimming removed 2 bases from V and 7 bases from J, with 18 bases in between. The length of the CDR3 is 16 residues. The CDR3 here is CASSQLRQVQLNIQYF. The CDR3 region has the DNA TGCGCCAGCAGCCAACTACGACAGGTTCAGTTGAACATTCAGTACTTC.